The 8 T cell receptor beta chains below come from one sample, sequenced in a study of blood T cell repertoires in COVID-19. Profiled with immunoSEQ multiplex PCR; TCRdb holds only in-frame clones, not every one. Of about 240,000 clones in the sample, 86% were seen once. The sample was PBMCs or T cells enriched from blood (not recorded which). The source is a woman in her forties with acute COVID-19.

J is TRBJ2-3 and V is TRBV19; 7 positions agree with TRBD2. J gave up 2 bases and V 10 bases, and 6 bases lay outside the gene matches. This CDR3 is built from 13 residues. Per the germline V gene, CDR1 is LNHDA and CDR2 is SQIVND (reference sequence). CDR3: CATSGGPTDTQYF. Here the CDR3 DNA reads TGTGCCACCTCGGGGGGTCCCACAGATACGCAGTATTTT. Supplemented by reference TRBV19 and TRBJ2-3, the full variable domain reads DGGITQSPKYLFRKEGQNVTLSCEQNLNHDAMYWYRQDPGQGLRLIYYSQIVNDFQKGDIAEGYSVSREKKESFPLTVTSAQKNPTAFYLCATSGGPTDTQYFGPGTRLTVL.

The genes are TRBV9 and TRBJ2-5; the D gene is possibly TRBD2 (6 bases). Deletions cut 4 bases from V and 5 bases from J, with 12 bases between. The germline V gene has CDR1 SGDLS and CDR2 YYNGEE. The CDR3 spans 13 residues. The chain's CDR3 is CASSNPGRETQYF. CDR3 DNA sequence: TGTGCCAGCAGCAATCCAGGGAGGGAGACCCAGTACTTC.

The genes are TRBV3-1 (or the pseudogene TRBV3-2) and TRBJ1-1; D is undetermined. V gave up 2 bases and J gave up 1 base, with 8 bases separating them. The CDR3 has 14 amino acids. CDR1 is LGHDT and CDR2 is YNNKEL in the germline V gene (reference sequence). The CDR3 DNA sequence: TGTGCCAGCAGCCAAAGGACTGCGAACACTGAAGCTTTCTTT. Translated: CASSQRTANTEAFF.

For the CDR3, the DNA is TGTGCCAGCAGCCAAGATACACTAGCGGAAGAGACCCAGTACTTC. Translated: CASSQDTLAEETQYF. V usage is TRBV3-1 (or the pseudogene TRBV3-2) and J usage is TRBJ2-5; TRBD2 matches 8 bases. The length of the CDR3 is 15 residues. V lost 0 bases, J lost 3 bases, and 3 bases stayed unmatched. The germline V gene has CDR1 LGHDT and CDR2 YNNKEL (reference sequence).

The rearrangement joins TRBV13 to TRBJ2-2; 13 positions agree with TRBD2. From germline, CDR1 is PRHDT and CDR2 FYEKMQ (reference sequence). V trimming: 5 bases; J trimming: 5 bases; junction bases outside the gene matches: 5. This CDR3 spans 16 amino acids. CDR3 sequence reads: CASSETSGRVTGELFF. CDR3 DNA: TGTGCCAGCAGCGAAACTAGCGGGAGGGTGACCGGGGAGCTGTTTTTT.

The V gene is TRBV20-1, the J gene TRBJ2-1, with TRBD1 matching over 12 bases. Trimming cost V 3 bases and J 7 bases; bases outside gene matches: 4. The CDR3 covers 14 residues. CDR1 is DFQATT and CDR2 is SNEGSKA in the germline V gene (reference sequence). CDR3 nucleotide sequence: TGCAGTGCTAGTGGGACAGGGGGCAAAAATGAGCAGTTCTTC. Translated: CSASGTGGKNEQFF.

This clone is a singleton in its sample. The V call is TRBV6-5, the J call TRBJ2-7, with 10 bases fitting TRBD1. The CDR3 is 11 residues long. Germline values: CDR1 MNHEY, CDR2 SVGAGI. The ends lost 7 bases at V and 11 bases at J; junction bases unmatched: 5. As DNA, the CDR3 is TGTGCCAGCACCCAAGGACAGGGGGAGTACTTC. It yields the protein CASTQGQGEYF.

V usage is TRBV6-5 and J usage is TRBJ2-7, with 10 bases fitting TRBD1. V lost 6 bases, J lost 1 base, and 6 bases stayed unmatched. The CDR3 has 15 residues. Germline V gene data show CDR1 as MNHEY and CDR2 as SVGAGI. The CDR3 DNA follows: TGTGCCAGCAGCCCGACAGGGGGCTTATCCTACGAGCAGTACTTC. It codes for CASSPTGGLSYEQYF.